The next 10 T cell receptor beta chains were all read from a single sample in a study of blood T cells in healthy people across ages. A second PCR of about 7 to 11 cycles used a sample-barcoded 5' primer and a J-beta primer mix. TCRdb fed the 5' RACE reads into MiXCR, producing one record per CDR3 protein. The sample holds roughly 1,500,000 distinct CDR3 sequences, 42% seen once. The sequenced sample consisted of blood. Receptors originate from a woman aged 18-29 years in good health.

The CDR3 coding sequence is TGTGCCAGCAGCGTAGCTCCGGGGCCCACAGATACGCAGTATTTT. Protein: CASSVAPGPTDTQYF. The chain links TRBV9 to TRBJ2-3; D tentatively reads TRBD1 or TRBD2 (5 bases each). Germline V CDR1 and CDR2: SGDLS, YYNGEE. The CDR3 is 15 residues long. Trimming took off 0 bases at V and 2 bases at J, with 10 bases between the two ends.

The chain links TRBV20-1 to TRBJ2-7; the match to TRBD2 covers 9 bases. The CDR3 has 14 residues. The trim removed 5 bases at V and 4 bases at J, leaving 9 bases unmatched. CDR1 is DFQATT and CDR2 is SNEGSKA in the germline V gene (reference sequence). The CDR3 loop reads CSAALGLAGYEQYF. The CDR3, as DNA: TGCAGTGCTGCCCTCGGGCTAGCGGGGTACGAGCAGTACTTC.

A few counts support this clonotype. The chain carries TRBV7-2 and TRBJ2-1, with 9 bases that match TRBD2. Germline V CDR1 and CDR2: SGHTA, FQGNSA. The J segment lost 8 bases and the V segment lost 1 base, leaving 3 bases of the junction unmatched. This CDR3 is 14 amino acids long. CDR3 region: CASSLGGGAYEQFF. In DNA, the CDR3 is TGTGCCAGCAGCTTAGGCGGGGGGGCCTATGAGCAGTTCTTC.

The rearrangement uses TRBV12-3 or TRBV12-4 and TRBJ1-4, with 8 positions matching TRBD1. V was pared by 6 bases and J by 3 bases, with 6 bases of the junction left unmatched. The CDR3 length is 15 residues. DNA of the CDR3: TGTGCCAGCAGCCCCGACAGGGGAGCTAATGAAAAACTGTTTTTT. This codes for CASSPDRGANEKLFF.

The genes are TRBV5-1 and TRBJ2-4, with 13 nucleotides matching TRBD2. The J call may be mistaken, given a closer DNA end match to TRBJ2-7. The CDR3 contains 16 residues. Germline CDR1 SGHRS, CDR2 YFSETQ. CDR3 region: CASSPSPGLAGLEQYF. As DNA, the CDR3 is TGCGCCAGCAGCCCGAGTCCGGGACTAGCGGGACTCGAGCAGTACTTC.

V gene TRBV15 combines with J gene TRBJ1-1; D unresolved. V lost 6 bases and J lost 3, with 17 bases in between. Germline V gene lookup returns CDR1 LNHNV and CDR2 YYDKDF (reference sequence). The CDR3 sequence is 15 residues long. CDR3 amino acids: CATRNSPPWDTEAFF. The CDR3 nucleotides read TGTGCCACCAGGAATAGCCCCCCGTGGGACACTGAAGCTTTCTTT.

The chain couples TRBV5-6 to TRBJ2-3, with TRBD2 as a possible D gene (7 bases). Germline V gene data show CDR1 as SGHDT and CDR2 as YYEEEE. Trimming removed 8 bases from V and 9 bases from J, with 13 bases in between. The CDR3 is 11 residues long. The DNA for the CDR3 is TGTGCCAGTGCGGAGGGGGGGACGCAGTATTTT. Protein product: CASAEGGTQYF.

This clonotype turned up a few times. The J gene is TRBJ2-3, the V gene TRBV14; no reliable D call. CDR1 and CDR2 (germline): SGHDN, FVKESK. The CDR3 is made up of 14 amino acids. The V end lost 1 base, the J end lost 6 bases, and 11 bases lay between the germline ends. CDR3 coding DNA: TGTGCCAGCAGCCAAGTCCCTACCTCGGATACGCAGTATTTT. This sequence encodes CASSQVPTSDTQYF.

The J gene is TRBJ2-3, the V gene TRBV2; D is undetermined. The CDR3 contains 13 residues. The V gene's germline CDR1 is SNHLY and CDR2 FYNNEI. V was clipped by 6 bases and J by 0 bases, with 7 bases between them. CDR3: CASRIPSTDTQYF. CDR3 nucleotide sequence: TGTGCCAGCAGGATCCCTAGCACAGATACGCAGTATTTT.

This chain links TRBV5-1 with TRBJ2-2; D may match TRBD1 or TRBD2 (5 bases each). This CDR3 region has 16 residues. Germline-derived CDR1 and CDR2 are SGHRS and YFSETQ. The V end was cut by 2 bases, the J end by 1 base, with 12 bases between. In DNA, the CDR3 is TGCGCCAGCAGCTTCTTTAAGGGACGGAACACCGGGGAGCTGTTTTTT. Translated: CASSFFKGRNTGELFF.